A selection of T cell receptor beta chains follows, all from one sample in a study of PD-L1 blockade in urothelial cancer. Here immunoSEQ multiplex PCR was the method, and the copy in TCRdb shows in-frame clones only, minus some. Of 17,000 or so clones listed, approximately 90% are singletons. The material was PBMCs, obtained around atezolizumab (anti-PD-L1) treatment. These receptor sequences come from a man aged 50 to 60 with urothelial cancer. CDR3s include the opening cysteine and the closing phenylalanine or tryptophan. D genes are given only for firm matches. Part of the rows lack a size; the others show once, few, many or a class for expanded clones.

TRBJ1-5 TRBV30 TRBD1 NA CAWSAVGTGIRQPQHF TGTGCCTGGAGTGCGGTAGGGACAGGAATTCGGCAGCCCCAGCATTTT
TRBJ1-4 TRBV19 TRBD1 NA CASMDRGQVNEKLFF TGTGCCAGTATGGACCGCGGACAGGTTAATGAAAAACTGTTTTTT
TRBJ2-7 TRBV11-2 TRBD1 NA CASRSPGTGSHEQYF TGTGCCAGCAGATCCCCCGGGACAGGGTCCCACGAGCAGTACTTC
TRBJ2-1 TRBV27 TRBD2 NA CASSRLAGVGEQFF TGTGCCAGCAGTCGACTAGCGGGAGTGGGTGAGCAGTTCTTC
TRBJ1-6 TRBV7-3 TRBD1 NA CASSLTGQGDGSPLHF TGTGCCAGCAGCTTAACGGGACAGGGGGATGGGTCACCCCTCCACTTT
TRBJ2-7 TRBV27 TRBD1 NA CASSPPARGQGGWYF TGTGCCAGCAGTCCCCCCGCGCGGGGACAGGGTGGGTGGTACTTC
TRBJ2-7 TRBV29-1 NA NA CSVAQRQGPLNEQYF TGCAGCGTTGCCCAAAGGCAGGGGCCGTTAAACGAGCAGTACTTC
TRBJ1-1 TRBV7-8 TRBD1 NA CASSQDRIGTEAFF TGTGCCAGCAGTCAGGACAGGATCGGCACTGAAGCTTTCTTT
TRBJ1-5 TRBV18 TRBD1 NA CASSPGTGSNQPQHF TGTGCCAGCTCACCCGGGACAGGGAGCAATCAGCCCCAGCATTTT
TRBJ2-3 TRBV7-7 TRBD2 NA CASSPELAGGLDTQYF TGTGCTAGCAGCCCAGAACTAGCGGGGGGGCTGGATACGCAGTATTTT
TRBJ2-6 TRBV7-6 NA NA CASSLLPSSGANVLTF TGTGCCAGCAGCCTCCTTCCTAGCTCTGGGGCCAACGTCCTGACTTTC
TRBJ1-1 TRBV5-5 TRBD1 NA CASSWGGTGGTEAFF TGTGCCAGCAGCTGGGGAGGGACAGGGGGTACTGAAGCTTTCTTT
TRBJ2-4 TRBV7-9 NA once CASNGGAGRNIQYF TGTGCCAGCAACGGAGGCGCAGGACGGAACATTCAGTACTTC
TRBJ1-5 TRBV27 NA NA CASSSYLSVGNQPQHF TGTGCCAGCAGTTCCTACCTCTCGGTGGGCAATCAGCCCCAGCATTTT
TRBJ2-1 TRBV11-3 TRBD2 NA CASSPGLDGVNEQFF TGTGCCAGCAGCCCGGGACTAGATGGGGTAAATGAGCAGTTCTTC
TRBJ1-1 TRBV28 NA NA CASSFRTEAFF TGTGCCAGCAGTTTCAGAACTGAAGCTTTCTTT
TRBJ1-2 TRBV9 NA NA CASNDGGAGYTF TGTGCCAGCAACGATGGGGGGGCTGGCTACACCTTC
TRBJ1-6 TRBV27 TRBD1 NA CASSKTGIYNSPLHF TGTGCCAGCAGTAAGACAGGGATCTATAATTCACCCCTCCACTTT
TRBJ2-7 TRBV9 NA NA CASSSGGEQYF TGTGCCAGCAGCTCCGGCGGCGAGCAGTACTTC
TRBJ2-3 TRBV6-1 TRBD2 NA CASHSPGLAYTQYF TGTGCCAGCCACTCCCCGGGACTAGCGTATACGCAGTATTTT
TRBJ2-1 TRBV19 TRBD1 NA CAISETGYNDEQFF TGTGCCATTTCCGAGACAGGGTATAACGATGAGCAGTTCTTC
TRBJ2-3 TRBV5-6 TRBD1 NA CASRPPGQGGDTQYF TGTGCCAGCAGACCTCCGGGACAGGGCGGGGATACGCAGTATTTT
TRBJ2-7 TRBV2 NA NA CASSEALPPYEQYF TGTGCCAGCAGTGAAGCTCTTCCCCCCTACGAGCAGTACTTC
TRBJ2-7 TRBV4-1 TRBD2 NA CASSLAGGNEQYF TGCGCCAGCAGCCTAGCGGGAGGGAACGAGCAGTACTTC
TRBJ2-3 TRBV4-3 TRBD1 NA CASSQSLQGLGTDTQYF TGCGCCAGCAGCCAGAGTTTACAGGGGCTGGGCACAGATACGCAGTATTTT
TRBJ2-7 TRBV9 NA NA CAGSPGGTAQYF TGTGCCGGCAGCCCCGGGGGTACCGCGCAGTACTTC
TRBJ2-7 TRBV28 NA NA CASSLRAGNAYEQYF TGTGCCAGCAGTTTACGGGCAGGGAACGCCTACGAGCAGTACTTC
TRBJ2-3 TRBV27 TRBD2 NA CASSTVFTVAGAADTQYF TGTGCCAGCAGCACCGTGTTTACGGTAGCGGGAGCCGCAGATACGCAGTATTTT
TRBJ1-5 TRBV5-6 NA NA CASSWGGRSNTEPQHF TGTGCCAGCAGCTGGGGGGGACGGTCAAATACTGAGCCCCAGCATTTT
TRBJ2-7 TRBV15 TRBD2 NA CATSRGGTSGFEQYF TGTGCCACCAGCAGAGGTGGGACTAGCGGTTTCGAGCAGTACTTC
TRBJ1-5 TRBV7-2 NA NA CASSLESGEAQPQHF TGTGCCAGCAGCTTAGAGTCGGGGGAGGCTCAGCCCCAGCATTTT
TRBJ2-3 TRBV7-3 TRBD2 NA CASSLLGSGGPADTQYF TGTGCCAGCAGCCTGCTGGGTAGCGGGGGCCCGGCAGATACGCAGTATTTT